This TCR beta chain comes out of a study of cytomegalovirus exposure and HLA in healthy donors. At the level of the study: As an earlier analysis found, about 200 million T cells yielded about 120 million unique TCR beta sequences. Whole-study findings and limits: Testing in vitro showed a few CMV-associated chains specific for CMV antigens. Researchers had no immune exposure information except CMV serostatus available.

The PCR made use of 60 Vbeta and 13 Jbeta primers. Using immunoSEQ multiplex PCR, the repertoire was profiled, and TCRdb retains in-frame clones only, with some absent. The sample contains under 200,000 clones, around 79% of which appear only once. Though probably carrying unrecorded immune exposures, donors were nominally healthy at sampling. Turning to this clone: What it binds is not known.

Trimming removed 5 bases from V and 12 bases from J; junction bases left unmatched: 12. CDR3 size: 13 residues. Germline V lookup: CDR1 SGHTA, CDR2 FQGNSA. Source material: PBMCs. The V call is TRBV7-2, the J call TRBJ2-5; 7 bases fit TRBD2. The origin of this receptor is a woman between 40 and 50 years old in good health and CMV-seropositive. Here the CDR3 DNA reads TGTGCCAGCAGCCCATTTACTAGCGACCCAGAGTACTTC. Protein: CASSPFTSDPEYF.